These 31 T cell receptor beta chains share one sample of origin, sequenced in a study of beta chain features in type 1 diabetes. Study results and caveats: Among all four CD4+ subsets, Type 1 diabetes patients had TCRB CDR3s that were moderately but significantly shorter.

The antigens for these receptors are not known. Of the isolated RNA, all was reverse transcribed, and so the sequenced material was expressed TCRB transcripts. Libraries were prepared by immunoSEQ multiplex PCR; TCRdb keeps only in-frame clonotypes and omits some of them. The table has about 26,000 clones, roughly 45% seen once; the top ten hold 0.3%. The sequencing sample was made of stem cell memory CD4+ T cells from blood. The receptors stem from a man aged 30 to 45 with type 1 diabetes.

The rearrangement joins TRBV5-1 to TRBJ2-7, with TRBD1 identical over 9 bases. The germline gives CDR1 SGHRS, CDR2 YFSETQ. CDR3 length: 14 amino acids. The V gene end was trimmed by 4 bases and the J gene end by 4 bases; junction bases not matched to a gene: 6. Here the CDR3 reads CASSTGTGSYEQYF. In DNA, the CDR3 is TGCGCCAGCAGCACCGGGACAGGGAGTTACGAGCAGTACTTC.

The gene calls are TRBV13 and TRBJ2-5; maybe TRBD2 (7 bases). Germline CDR1 and CDR2: PRHDT and FYEKMQ (reference sequence). V lost 6 bases, J lost 5 bases, and 28 bases lay in between. CDR3 size: 18 residues. CDR3 region: CASSPGWGGQGRGETQYF. The CDR3 DNA is TGTGCCAGCAGTCCCGGATGGGGGGGCCAAGGAAGAGGCGAGACCCAGTACTTC.

This clone was observed a few times. J is TRBJ2-2 and V is TRBV2; 7 positions agree with TRBD1. The CDR3 extends over 15 amino acids. J gave up 2 bases and V 3 bases, and 3 bases lay outside the gene matches. Germline V CDR1 and CDR2: SNHLY, FYNNEI. This CDR3 is CASSEIGGNTGELFF. DNA of the CDR3: TGTGCCAGCAGTGAGATAGGGGGCAACACCGGGGAGCTGTTTTTT.

This clone was picked up a small number of times. The chain uses TRBV18 and TRBJ2-5; D uncertain. The CDR3 spans 12 residues. In germline, CDR1 is KGHSH, CDR2 LQKENI. Trimming stripped 3 bases from V and 0 bases from J, with 2 bases between. CDR3 nucleotide sequence: TGTGCCAGCTCACCTAACCAAGAGACCCAGTACTTC. The encoded protein is CASSPNQETQYF.

The sample holds a few counts of this clone. This chain links TRBV7-2 with TRBJ1-5; 8 nucleotides align to TRBD1. Germline values: CDR1 SGHTA, CDR2 FQGNSA. J lost 1 base, V lost 5 bases, and 4 bases had no gene match. CDR3 length: 15 residues. CDR3 in amino acids: CASSTRTGSNQPQHF. DNA for the CDR3: TGTGCCAGCAGCACCCGGACAGGGAGCAATCAGCCCCAGCATTTT.

V usage is TRBV30 and J usage is TRBJ1-2, with D unclear. The length of the CDR3 is 12 residues. CDR1 and CDR2 from the germline V gene are GTSNPN and SVGIG (reference sequence). V gave up 4 bases and J gave up 7 bases, with 13 bases separating them. The CDR3 region is CAWILPGRGYTF. The CDR3 DNA reads TGTGCCTGGATCCTACCCGGTCGTGGCTACACCTTC.

This rearrangement joins TRBV18 to TRBJ2-5; D is ambiguous. CDR1 is KGHSH, CDR2 LQKENI, per germline. V dropped 5 bases and J dropped 5 bases, with 18 bases sitting between them. The CDR3 has 15 residues. The CDR3 spells CASSSRRGGFETQYF. The DNA of the CDR3 is TGTGCCAGCTCATCCCGAAGAGGTGGATTCGAGACCCAGTACTTC.

This rearrangement joins TRBV6-1 to TRBJ2-1, with D perhaps TRBD2 (5 bases). From germline, CDR1 is MNHNS and CDR2 SASEGT. V was clipped by 5 bases and J by 9 bases, with 14 bases between them. The CDR3 has 13 amino acids. This CDR3 reads CASSLFLSGEQFF. CDR3 DNA: TGTGCCAGCAGTTTGTTTTTGAGCGGTGAGCAGTTCTTC.

The chain has TRBV5-1 and TRBJ1-2; D possibly corresponds to TRBD1 (6 bases). Trimming cost V 4 bases and J 8 bases, with 18 bases left between them. This CDR3 is built from 14 residues. CDR1 and CDR2 (germline): SGHRS, YFSETQ. DNA for the CDR3: TGCGCCAGCAGCCCCGATCAGGGGTTGCGGGGCTACACCTTC. This encodes CASSPDQGLRGYTF.

This clone occurred a few times. Mismatch with germline at one junction end may stem from a read error. J is TRBJ2-5 and V is TRBV7-7, with D perhaps matching TRBD2 (7 bases). Germline values: CDR1 SSHAT, CDR2 FNYEAQ (reference sequence). This CDR3 spans 16 amino acids. The CDR3 reads CASSLSGGSGEETQYF. CDR3 in DNA: TGTGCTAGCAGCCTATCGGGGGGCAGCGGGGAAGAGACCCAGTACTTC.

V is TRBV13 and J is TRBJ2-7, with 7 bases matching TRBD2. The CDR3 loop spans 14 amino acids. Germline V lookup: CDR1 PRHDT, CDR2 FYEKMQ (reference sequence). Trimming removed 5 bases from V and 1 base from J; junction bases left unmatched: 5. In nucleotides, the CDR3 is TGTGCCAGCAGCCTAAGCGGGACTTCCTACGAGCAGTACTTC. It codes for CASSLSGTSYEQYF.

This chain connects TRBV11-2 to TRBJ1-1; D perhaps matches TRBD1 (5 bases). Trimming shortened V by 1 base and J by 4 bases, and 10 bases separated the two germline ends. The CDR3 spans 14 residues. The germline gives CDR1 SGHAT, CDR2 FQNNGV. The chain's CDR3 is CASSLVGQFTEAFF. The CDR3, as DNA: TGTGCCAGCAGCTTAGTCGGACAATTCACTGAAGCTTTCTTT.

V gene TRBV7-2 combines with J gene TRBJ2-7; TRBD2 aligns across 8 bases. V lost 3 bases, J lost 5 bases, and 9 bases stayed unmatched. CDR3 length equals 15 residues. Germline V CDR1 and CDR2: SGHTA, FQGNSA. The CDR3 sequence: CASSFRREDVHEQYF. As DNA, the CDR3 is TGTGCCAGCAGCTTCCGGCGGGAGGACGTCCACGAGCAGTACTTC.

The chain is built from TRBV7-8 and TRBJ2-7; a possible D gene is TRBD2 (6 bases). The germline V and J ends were trimmed by 1 base and 4 bases, with 11 bases remaining between them. Germline V gene sequence: CDR1 SGHVS, CDR2 FQNEAQ. The length of the CDR3 is 14 residues. The CDR3 protein is CASSLGGEDYEQYF. The DNA for the CDR3 is TGTGCCAGCAGCTTAGGGGGGGAAGATTACGAGCAGTACTTC.

The rearrangement uses TRBV25-1 and TRBJ1-6, with D possibly TRBD1 on 5 matching bases. Germline V gene data show CDR1 as MGHDK and CDR2 as SYGVNS. The CDR3 extends over 14 amino acids. Trimming stripped 4 bases from V and 9 bases from J, with 13 bases between. The CDR3 DNA follows: TGTGCCAGCAGTGTAGGGACTACTGGTTCACCCCTCCACTTT. Protein product: CASSVGTTGSPLHF.

In its sample, this clone was seen a few times. The chain is built from TRBV6-5 and TRBJ1-1, with D possibly matching TRBD1 (5 bases). CDR3 length: 12 amino acids. The germline CDR1 and CDR2 sequences are MNHEY and SVGAGI. V was clipped by 6 bases and J by 1 base, with 6 bases between them. The CDR3 is CASRRGNTEAFF. In DNA, the CDR3 is TGTGCCAGCAGAAGGGGGAACACTGAAGCTTTCTTT.

This chain joins TRBV6-1 and TRBJ1-2, with 7 bases fitting TRBD1. The CDR3 spans 16 residues. The germline CDR1 and CDR2 sequences are MNHNS and SASEGT. The V gene end was trimmed by 4 bases and the J gene end by 8 bases; junction bases not matched to a gene: 16. The CDR3 sequence: CASSGLANRGKGGYTF. CDR3 coding DNA: TGTGCCAGCAGTGGACTTGCTAACAGGGGAAAAGGAGGCTACACCTTC.

The chain joins TRBV2 to TRBJ1-4, with 7 bases lining up with TRBD1. V lost 2 bases to trimming and J lost 8 bases; unmatched junction nucleotides: 8. The CDR3 runs 15 residues. Germline CDR1 reads SNHLY; CDR2 reads FYNNEI. The CDR3 DNA reads TGTGCCAGCAGTGAACCGGGCAGGGGGGACGAAAAACTGTTTTTT. This encodes CASSEPGRGDEKLFF.

V is TRBV7-2 and J is TRBJ2-1; D is perhaps TRBD2 (6 bases). Trimming took 4 bases from V and 4 from J, leaving 14 bases between them. Germline CDR1 is SGHTA and CDR2 is FQGNSA. This CDR3 contains 15 residues. The CDR3 reads CASSSSWGTYNEQFF. The DNA for the CDR3 is TGTGCCAGCAGCTCCAGTTGGGGGACTTACAATGAGCAGTTCTTC.

This clone occurred a few times. The chain couples TRBV6-1 to TRBJ1-1, with D hard to call. The CDR3 totals 10 residues. Germline loops: CDR1 MNHNS, CDR2 SASEGT. With 7 bases removed from V and 8 bases from J, the gap between germline ends came to 8 bases. CDR3 amino acids: CASTSTEAFF. CDR3 DNA sequence: TGTGCCAGCACCTCGACAGAAGCTTTCTTT.

This chain links TRBV5-1 with TRBJ2-5; 10 positions agree with TRBD2. The V gene's germline CDR1 is SGHRS and CDR2 YFSETQ. The CDR3 contains 18 residues. The V segment lost 4 bases and the J segment 5 bases; nucleotides outside the gene matches: 17. The CDR3 DNA reads as TGCGCCAGCAGCAACGATTTTAGCGGGGGGCGGAATTGGGAGACCCAGTACTTC. Residues: CASSNDFSGGRNWETQYF. Full variable domain (rest looked up from reference TRBV5-1 and TRBJ2-5): KAGVTQTPRYLIKTRGQQVTLSCSPISGHRSVSWYQQTPGQGLQFLFEYFSETQRNKGNFPGRFSGRQFSNSRSEMNVSTLELGDSALYLCASSNDFSGGRNWETQYFGPGTRLLVL.

A few counts support this clone. V usage is TRBV29-1 and J usage is TRBJ2-3; a possible D gene is TRBD1 (5 bases). Germline loops: CDR1 SQVTM, CDR2 ANQGSEA. The CDR3 sequence is 13 residues long. Between the trimmed V and J ends, which lost 1 base and 5 bases, there was a span of 10 bases. CDR3 in DNA: TGCAGCGTTGAAGTACAAGGGGTAGATACGCAGTATTTT. Translating it yields CSVEVQGVDTQYF.

The chain combines TRBV5-4 with TRBJ1-4; 7 nucleotides align to TRBD1. The junction had 10 bases not matched to a gene; V was cut back by 7 bases and J by 4 bases. Germline V gives CDR1 SGHNT, CDR2 YYREEE (reference sequence). This CDR3 comprises 15 residues. The CDR3 loop is CASAAGGTVNEKLFF. CDR3 DNA sequence: TGTGCCAGCGCGGCCGGCGGGACAGTTAATGAAAAACTGTTTTTT.

This rearrangement joins TRBV7-9 to TRBJ2-1; 14 nucleotides align to TRBD2. After removal of 5 bases from V and 6 bases from J, the junction contained 6 bases not matched to a gene. The CDR3 is made up of 16 amino acids. The germline V gene encodes CDR1 SEHNR and CDR2 FQNEAQ (reference sequence). The CDR3 protein is CASSQIGTSGSNEQFF. The CDR3 region has the DNA TGTGCCAGCAGCCAAATAGGGACTAGCGGGAGCAATGAGCAGTTCTTC.

The gene calls are TRBV5-1 and TRBJ2-3; 8 bases align to TRBD2. V was pared by 4 bases and J by 5 bases, with 12 bases of the junction left unmatched. The CDR3 is 16 residues long. The germline CDR1 and CDR2 sequences are SGHRS and YFSETQ. Written as DNA, the CDR3 is TGCGCCAGCAGCCCGTACCCGGGGGGGGCCGGAGATACGCAGTATTTT. Its protein is CASSPYPGGAGDTQYF.

This chain uses TRBV5-1 with TRBJ1-6; D may be TRBD1 (6 bases). Germline V lookup: CDR1 SGHRS, CDR2 YFSETQ. Trimming cost V 0 bases and J 6 bases, with 13 bases left between them. The CDR3 has 16 amino acids. CDR3 nucleotide sequence: TGCGCCAGCAGCTTGGCGCAGGGAGGGGGTAATTCACCCCTCCACTTT. Encoded protein: CASSLAQGGGNSPLHF.

This clone was counted once. This CDR3 is CASSYDPTGVMDTIYF. The CDR3 region has the DNA TGTGCCAGCAGTTACGATCCTACAGGCGTCATGGACACCATATATTTT. This chain connects TRBV6-5 to TRBJ1-3; possibly TRBD1 for D (5 bases). Germline CDR1 reads MNHEY; CDR2 reads SVGAGI. The CDR3 has 16 residues. Trimming removed 2 bases at V and 8 bases at J, with 19 bases between.

The CDR3, as DNA: TGTGCCAGCAGCTTAGTGGGCGGGGGGATGGTAGAGACCCAGTACTTC. Amino acids: CASSLVGGGMVETQYF. The chain joins TRBV11-2 to TRBJ2-5; 8 bases are shared with TRBD2. The CDR3 loop spans 16 amino acids. Germline CDR1 SGHAT, CDR2 FQNNGV. Germline trimming cut 1 base from V and 4 bases from J; bases unmatched to any gene: 8.

On this clone: The sample has other DNA sequences that encode this CDR3 too. This chain links TRBV19 with TRBJ1-1; a weak D match, TRBD1 (5 bases). The V gene's germline CDR1 is LNHDA and CDR2 SQIVND (reference sequence). V was shortened by 5 bases and J by 2 bases, with 9 bases between the two germline ends. CDR3 size: 13 residues. This chain's CDR3 is CASSAQVNTEAFF. As DNA, the CDR3 is TGTGCCAGTAGTGCACAGGTAAACACTGAAGCTTTCTTT.

This chain links TRBV2 with TRBJ2-2, with D perhaps TRBD1 (5 bases). The V gene lost 7 bases and the J gene lost 0 bases, with 12 bases spanning the gap. The V gene's germline CDR1 is SNHLY and CDR2 FYNNEI. This CDR3 region has 15 residues. CDR3 bases: TGTGCCAGCACTTTGACAGACGCGAACACCGGGGAGCTGTTTTTT. Amino acid sequence: CASTLTDANTGELFF.

This chain uses TRBV7-9 with TRBJ2-7; 8 bases agree with TRBD2. Germline V lookup: CDR1 SEHNR, CDR2 FQNEAQ (reference sequence). Trimming took 5 bases from V and 5 from J; bases not matched to a gene: 5. The CDR3 spans 13 residues. CDR3: CASSQAGANEQYF. CDR3 DNA: TGTGCCAGCAGCCAAGCGGGGGCAAACGAGCAGTACTTC.